The 28 T cell receptor beta chains below come from one sample, sequenced in a study of control samples from healthy donors and cancer patients. TCRdb keeps only in-frame clones here, not all; method: immunoSEQ multiplex PCR. The sample consists of 150,000 to 200,000 clones, 85% to 95% of them appearing once. Sample: blood. These receptors were collected from a woman aged 18-30 years in good health.

There are a few counts of this clone. This chain uses TRBV5-4 with TRBJ1-6; D unresolved. CDR3 length: 15 residues. Germline CDR1 is SGHNT and CDR2 is YYREEE (reference sequence). Trimming pared 8 bases from V and 0 bases from J, leaving 12 bases between. This chain's CDR3 is CARRQKSSYNSPLHF. CDR3 in DNA: TGTGCCAGACGGCAGAAGAGCTCCTATAATTCACCCCTCCACTTT. The full variable domain, completed using reference TRBV5-4 and TRBJ1-6, is ETGVTQSPTHLIKTRGQQVTLRCSSQSGHNTVSWYQQALGQGPQFIFQYYREEENGRGNFPPRFSGLQFPNYSSELNVNALELDDSALYLCARRQKSSYNSPLHFGNGTRLTVT.

J is TRBJ1-3 and V is TRBV9, with D uncertain. Trimming took off 6 bases at V and 2 bases at J, with 9 bases between the two ends. This CDR3 has 13 residues. Germline CDR1 reads SGDLS; CDR2 reads YYNGEE. The CDR3 DNA sequence: TGTGCCAGCAATCGGGGTGCTGGAAACACCATATATTTT. The encoded protein is CASNRGAGNTIYF.

This clone appeared once. The chain has TRBV2 and TRBJ2-2; tentative D call: TRBD1 (6 bases). The CDR3 spans 14 residues. Germline values: CDR1 SNHLY, CDR2 FYNNEI. Trimming cost V 8 bases and J 1 base, with 11 bases left between them. CDR3 residues: CASRTGQNTGELFF. The CDR3 DNA reads TGTGCCAGCCGGACGGGACAGAACACCGGGGAGCTGTTTTTT.

In this sample, this clone turned up once. This chain connects TRBV5-6 to TRBJ2-1, with 7 bases fitting TRBD2. The CDR3 runs 13 residues. Germline V gives CDR1 SGHDT, CDR2 YYEEEE. With V trimmed by 5 bases and J by 6 bases, 5 bases remained unmatched. The CDR3 sequence is CASSYTSANEQFF. DNA for the CDR3: TGTGCCAGCAGTTACACTAGCGCCAATGAGCAGTTCTTC.

The gene calls are TRBV28 and TRBJ1-2; possibly TRBD1 for D (6 bases). The CDR3 sequence is 14 residues long. Per the germline V gene, CDR1 is MDHEN and CDR2 is SYDVKM. The V gene lost 10 bases and the J gene lost 3 bases, with 18 bases spanning the gap. CDR3 region: CAIGEGQHYYGYTF. The DNA for the CDR3 is TGTGCCATCGGCGAAGGACAGCACTACTATGGCTACACCTTC.

In its sample, this clone was seen once. The chain joins TRBV18 to TRBJ1-2; the match to TRBD1 covers 11 bases. V lost 3 bases to trimming and J lost 6 bases; unmatched junction nucleotides: 6. CDR1 and CDR2 from the germline V gene are KGHSH and LQKENI. The CDR3 is made up of 15 amino acids. CDR3 sequence reads: CASSPRTGGSDGYTF. In DNA, the CDR3 is TGTGCCAGCTCACCGAGGACAGGGGGCTCGGATGGCTACACCTTC.

This chain uses TRBV5-1 with TRBJ2-1, with 10 positions matching TRBD2. Germline CDR1 reads SGHRS; CDR2 reads YFSETQ. With V trimmed by 9 bases and J by 0 bases, 9 bases remained unmatched. The CDR3 has 16 amino acids. The CDR3 DNA reads as TGCGCCACGACCCGGAGCGGGAGGGACTCCTACAATGAGCAGTTCTTC. Residues: CATTRSGRDSYNEQFF.

This chain joins TRBV5-1 and TRBJ2-6; a possible D gene is TRBD2 (5 bases). The germline V and J ends were trimmed by 0 bases and 2 bases, with 6 bases remaining between them. This CDR3 has 15 amino acids. Germline-derived CDR1 and CDR2 are SGHRS and YFSETQ. CDR3 nucleotides: TGCGCCAGCAGCTTGGGAGGGCCTGGGGCCAACGTCCTGACTTTC. It encodes CASSLGGPGANVLTF.

CDR3 sequence reads: CASSIDGYEQYF. The CDR3 nucleotides read TGTGCCAGTAGTATAGACGGCTACGAGCAGTACTTC. This chain uses TRBV19 with TRBJ2-7; no definite D call. The CDR3 is 12 amino acids. V lost 0 bases and J lost 3, with 3 bases in between. CDR1 LNHDA and CDR2 SQIVND come from the germline V gene (reference sequence). Together with reference TRBV19 and TRBJ2-7, the CDR3 gives the full variable domain: DGGITQSPKYLFRKEGQNVTLSCEQNLNHDAMYWYRQDPGQGLRLIYYSQIVNDFQKGDIAEGYSVSREKKESFPLTVTSAQKNPTAFYLCASSIDGYEQYFGPGTRLTVT.

The genes are TRBV7-8 and TRBJ1-4, with D tentatively TRBD1 (6 bases). Trimming pared 3 bases from V and 8 bases from J, leaving 13 bases between. The CDR3 extends over 14 amino acids. Germline CDR1 is SGHVS and CDR2 is FQNEAQ. The CDR3: CASSFGDIREKLFF. The CDR3 nucleotides are TGTGCCAGCAGCTTCGGGGACATCCGGGAAAAACTGTTTTTT.

This sequence joins TRBV6-5 and TRBJ1-5; 8 bases match TRBD1. Germline assignment: CDR1 MNHEY and CDR2 SVGAGI. The CDR3 extends over 14 amino acids. The V gene end was trimmed by 6 bases and the J gene end by 6 bases; junction bases not matched to a gene: 7. The CDR3 reads CASRTTGTGQPQHF. DNA for the CDR3: TGTGCCAGCAGGACGACAGGGACAGGTCAGCCCCAGCATTTT.

The J gene is TRBJ1-4, the V gene TRBV28; 7 positions match TRBD1. Trimming at V came to 7 bases and at J to 6 bases, leaving 8 bases not matched to a gene. The CDR3 length is 14 residues. Germline CDR1 reads MDHEN; CDR2 reads SYDVKM. CDR3 in amino acids: CASTIGRGHEKLFF. CDR3 nucleotide sequence: TGTGCCAGCACAATCGGGAGGGGGCATGAAAAACTGTTTTTT.

The chain couples TRBV28 to TRBJ1-2; D ambiguous. This CDR3 has 13 amino acids. The V gene lost 6 bases and the J gene lost 4 bases, with 12 bases spanning the gap. Germline-derived CDR1 and CDR2 are MDHEN and SYDVKM. Here the CDR3 reads CASSRIGFYGYTF. The CDR3 DNA is TGTGCCAGCAGCCGTATAGGGTTCTATGGCTACACCTTC.

V is TRBV2 and J is TRBJ1-3; the D is unclear. The germline V and J ends were trimmed by 4 bases and 4 bases, with 11 bases remaining between them. Germline V gene lookup returns CDR1 SNHLY and CDR2 FYNNEI. The CDR3 length is 14 residues. The CDR3 DNA is TGTGCCAGCAGTGCCAGATCGACCGGAAACACCATATATTTT. This encodes CASSARSTGNTIYF.

This clone has only one observation. This chain joins TRBV11-2 and TRBJ1-4; D remains unclear. Trimming left V 3 bases short and J 0 bases short, with 5 bases between. The CDR3 length is 14 residues. The germline V gene encodes CDR1 SGHAT and CDR2 FQNNGV. This CDR3 is CASSFPATNEKLFF. Here the CDR3 DNA reads TGTGCCAGCAGCTTCCCGGCAACTAATGAAAAACTGTTTTTT.

This clone has a single count. The chain combines TRBV9 with TRBJ1-1, with 8 bases identical to TRBD1. This CDR3 is built from 17 residues. Germline-derived CDR1 and CDR2 are SGDLS and YYNGEE. V trimming: 0 bases; J trimming: 1 base; junction bases outside the gene matches: 8. CDR3 in amino acids: CASSVGVGRGPNTEAFF. CDR3 nucleotides: TGTGCCAGCAGCGTAGGTGTTGGCAGGGGGCCGAACACTGAAGCTTTCTTT.

This sequence joins TRBV5-1 and TRBJ2-7; D is possibly TRBD2 (5 bases). This CDR3 spans 13 amino acids. The germline V and J ends were trimmed by 0 bases and 6 bases, with 10 bases remaining between them. CDR1 is SGHRS and CDR2 is YFSETQ in the germline V gene. The CDR3, as DNA: TGCGCCAGCAGCTTGGCCGAGGGTATCGAGCAGTACTTC. Its translation is CASSLAEGIEQYF.

The J gene is TRBJ2-7, the V gene TRBV11-3; D not resolved. V lost 5 bases, J lost 0 bases, and 11 bases lay in between. Germline V gives CDR1 SGHNT, CDR2 YENEEA. This CDR3 is built from 14 residues. The CDR3 DNA reads as TGTGCCAGCAGCCCCCCGGACGTCTCCTACGAGCAGTACTTC. This sequence encodes CASSPPDVSYEQYF.

The chain couples TRBV9 to TRBJ2-7; D may match TRBD1 or TRBD2 (5 bases each). Germline V gene data show CDR1 as SGDLS and CDR2 as YYNGEE. CDR3 length equals 16 residues. The germline V and J ends were trimmed by 4 bases and 0 bases, with 17 bases remaining between them. The CDR3 DNA sequence: TGTGCCAGCAGCCCCCATCCGGGGACGGACTCCTACGAGCAGTACTTC. Translated, it gives CASSPHPGTDSYEQYF.

The CDR3 DNA reads TGTGCCAGCAGCGCCTCCGGGACTAGCCAAGAGACCCAGTACTTC. This translates into CASSASGTSQETQYF. The chain carries TRBV7-2 and TRBJ2-5; the match to TRBD2 covers 8 bases. Losses at the gene ends were 5 bases for V and 1 base for J; bases not matched to a gene: 6. The length of the CDR3 is 15 residues. Germline V CDR1 and CDR2: SGHTA, FQGNSA. The variable domain in full, with the rest retrieved from reference TRBV7-2 and TRBJ2-5, is GAGVSQSPSNKVTEKGKDVELRCDPISGHTALYWYRQSLGQGLEFLIYFQGNSAPDKSGLPSDRFSAERTGGSVSTLTIQRTQQEDSAVYLCASSASGTSQETQYFGPGTRLLVL.

The genes are TRBV20-1 and TRBJ1-2, with D possibly being TRBD1 (6 bases). V was shortened by 3 bases and J by 3 bases, with 14 bases between the two germline ends. There are 14 residues in the CDR3. Germline-derived CDR1 and CDR2 are DFQATT and SNEGSKA (reference sequence). CDR3: CSASGQLLDYGYTF. CDR3 nucleotide sequence: TGCAGTGCTAGTGGACAGCTACTTGACTATGGCTACACCTTC.

The genes are TRBV9 and TRBJ2-3; D is unresolved. Germline V gives CDR1 SGDLS, CDR2 YYNGEE. This CDR3 is built from 12 residues. V lost 0 bases, J lost 3 bases, and 2 bases lay in between. The CDR3 nucleotides read TGTGCCAGCAGCGTAGATACAGATACGCAGTATTTT. It encodes CASSVDTDTQYF.

In nucleotides, the CDR3 is TGTGCCACCAGTGATTTGGGAGTGTACACCTTC. Amino acids: CATSDLGVYTF. V is TRBV24-1 and J is TRBJ1-2; the D is unclear. The CDR3 loop spans 11 amino acids. The V gene lost 0 bases and the J gene lost 11 bases, with 6 bases spanning the gap. Germline assignment: CDR1 KGHDR and CDR2 SFDVKD.

The rearrangement links TRBV5-1 to TRBJ2-1; a possible D gene is TRBD2 (7 bases). With 2 bases removed from V and 1 base from J, the gap between germline ends came to 19 bases. Looked up from germline, CDR1 is SGHRS and CDR2 is YFSETQ. This CDR3 is built from 18 residues. CDR3 DNA sequence: TGCGCCAGCAGCTTACCGCTCGCAGGGGAGGGGTCCTACAATGAGCAGTTCTTC. This sequence encodes CASSLPLAGEGSYNEQFF.

As regards this clone: The junction does not match germline at one end; this may be a read error. V and J are TRBV5-1 and TRBJ2-5, with D perhaps assigned TRBD1 or TRBD2 (5 bases each). CDR3 size: 15 residues. Germline CDR1 is SGHRS and CDR2 is YFSETQ. CDR3 loop: CAGSQLTGTVETQYF. The CDR3 bases are TGCGCCGGCAGCCAACTTACCGGGACGGTGGAGACCCAGTACTTC.

The chain employs TRBV7-9 and TRBJ1-1, with D tentatively TRBD1 (5 bases). V was trimmed by 0 bases and J by 4 bases, leaving 9 bases between them. This CDR3 comprises 14 residues. Germline-derived CDR1 and CDR2 are SEHNR and FQNEAQ (reference sequence). The DNA for the CDR3 is TGTGCCAGCAGCTTAGCTGGGGGTGTCACTGAAGCTTTCTTT. Amino acids: CASSLAGGVTEAFF.

The V and J genes are TRBV6-1 and TRBJ1-1; 9 bases line up with TRBD1. The V segment lost 10 bases and the J segment 8 bases; nucleotides outside the gene matches: 8. CDR1 MNHNS and CDR2 SASEGT come from the germline V gene. There are 12 residues in the CDR3. DNA for the CDR3: TGTGCCACCCCGGGACAGGGATTCGAAGCTTTCTTT. As protein: CATPGQGFEAFF.

The genes are TRBV14 and TRBJ1-1; no firm D call. V shed 0 bases and J shed 3 bases, with 5 bases lying between them. Germline V CDR1 and CDR2: SGHDN, FVKESK. The CDR3 runs to 13 residues. Written as DNA, the CDR3 is TGTGCCAGCAGCCAAGATTTGGACACTGAAGCTTTCTTT. As protein: CASSQDLDTEAFF.